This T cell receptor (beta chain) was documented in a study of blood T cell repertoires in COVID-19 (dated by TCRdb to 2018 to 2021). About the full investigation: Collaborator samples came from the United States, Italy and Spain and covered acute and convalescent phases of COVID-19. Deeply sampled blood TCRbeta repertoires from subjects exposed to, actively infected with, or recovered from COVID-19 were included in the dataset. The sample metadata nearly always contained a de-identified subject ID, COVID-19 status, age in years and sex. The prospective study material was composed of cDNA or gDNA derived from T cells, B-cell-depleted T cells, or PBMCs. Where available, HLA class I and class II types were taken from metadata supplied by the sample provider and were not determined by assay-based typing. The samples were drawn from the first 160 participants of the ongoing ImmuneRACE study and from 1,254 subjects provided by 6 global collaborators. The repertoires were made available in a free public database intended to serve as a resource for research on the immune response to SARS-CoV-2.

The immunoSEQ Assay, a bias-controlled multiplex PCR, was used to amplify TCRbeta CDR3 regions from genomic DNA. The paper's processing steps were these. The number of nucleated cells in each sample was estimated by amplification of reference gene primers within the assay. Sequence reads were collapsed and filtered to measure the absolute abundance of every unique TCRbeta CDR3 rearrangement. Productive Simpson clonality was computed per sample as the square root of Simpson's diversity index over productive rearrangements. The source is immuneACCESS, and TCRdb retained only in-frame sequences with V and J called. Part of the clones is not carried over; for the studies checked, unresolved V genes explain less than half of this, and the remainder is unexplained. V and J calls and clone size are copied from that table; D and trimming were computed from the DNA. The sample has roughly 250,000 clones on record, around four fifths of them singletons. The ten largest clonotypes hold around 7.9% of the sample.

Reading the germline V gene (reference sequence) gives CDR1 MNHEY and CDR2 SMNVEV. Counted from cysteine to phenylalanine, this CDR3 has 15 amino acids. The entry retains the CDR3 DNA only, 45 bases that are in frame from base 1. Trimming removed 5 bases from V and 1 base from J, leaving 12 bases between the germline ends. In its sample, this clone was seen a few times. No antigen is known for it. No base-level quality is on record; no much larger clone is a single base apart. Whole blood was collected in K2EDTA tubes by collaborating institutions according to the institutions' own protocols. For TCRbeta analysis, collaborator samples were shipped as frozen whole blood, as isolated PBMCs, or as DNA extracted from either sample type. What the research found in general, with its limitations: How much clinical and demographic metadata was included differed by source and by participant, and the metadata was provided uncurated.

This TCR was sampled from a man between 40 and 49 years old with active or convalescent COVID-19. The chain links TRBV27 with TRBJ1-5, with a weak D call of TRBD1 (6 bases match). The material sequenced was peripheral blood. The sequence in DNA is TGTGCCAGCAGTGCCGGGACACTAAGCAATCAGCCCCAGCATTTT. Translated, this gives CASSAGTLSNQPQHF.